This T cell receptor beta chain originates from a study of blood T cell repertoires in COVID-19. This CDR3 is 16 amino acids long. Trimming removed 4 bases at V and 1 base at J, with 14 bases between. Germline values: CDR1 SGHKS, CDR2 YYEKEE (reference sequence). The data were produced by immunoSEQ multiplex PCR, yet TCRdb's version contains in-frame clones alone and is incomplete. The table lists about 51,000 clones, roughly 80% of them singletons. The sequenced sample was peripheral blood. The sequence was obtained from a human donor with acute or convalescent COVID-19. The donor label of this sample is uncertain. V is TRBV5-5 and J is TRBJ2-2; weak D call: TRBD2 (6 bases). The CDR3 is CASSHYGGGNTGELFF. CDR3 bases: TGTGCCAGCAGCCATTATGGGGGAGGGAACACCGGGGAGCTGTTTTTT. Full variable domain (outside the CDR3, taken from reference TRBV5-5 and TRBJ2-2): DAGVTQSPTHLIKTRGQQVTLRCSPISGHKSVSWYQQVLGQGPQFIFQYYEKEERGRGNFPDRFSARQFPNYSSELNVNALLLGDSALYLCASSHYGGGNTGELFFGEGSRLTVL.